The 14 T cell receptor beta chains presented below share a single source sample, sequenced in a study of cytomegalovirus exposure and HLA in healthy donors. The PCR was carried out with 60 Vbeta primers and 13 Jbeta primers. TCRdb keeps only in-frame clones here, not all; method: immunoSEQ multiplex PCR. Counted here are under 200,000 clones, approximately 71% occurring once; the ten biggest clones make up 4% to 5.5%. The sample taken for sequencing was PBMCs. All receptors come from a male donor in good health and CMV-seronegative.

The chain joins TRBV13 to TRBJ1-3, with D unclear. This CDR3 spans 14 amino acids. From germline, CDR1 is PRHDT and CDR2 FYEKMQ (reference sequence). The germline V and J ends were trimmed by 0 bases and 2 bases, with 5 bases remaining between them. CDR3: CASSLGGPGNTIYF. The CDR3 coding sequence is TGTGCCAGCAGCTTAGGGGGCCCTGGAAACACCATATATTTT.

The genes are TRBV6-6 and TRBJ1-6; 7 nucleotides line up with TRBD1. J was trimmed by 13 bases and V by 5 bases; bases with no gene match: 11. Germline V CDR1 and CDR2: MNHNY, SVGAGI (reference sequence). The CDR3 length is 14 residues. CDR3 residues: CASSPDREDGPLHF. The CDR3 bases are TGTGCCAGCAGTCCCGACAGGGAAGATGGTCCCCTCCACTTT.

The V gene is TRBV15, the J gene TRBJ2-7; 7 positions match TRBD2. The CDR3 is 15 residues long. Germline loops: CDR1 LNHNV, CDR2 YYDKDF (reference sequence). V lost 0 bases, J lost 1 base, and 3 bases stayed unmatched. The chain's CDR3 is CATSRDWGGSYEQYF. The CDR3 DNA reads TGTGCCACCAGCAGAGATTGGGGGGGTTCCTACGAGCAGTACTTC. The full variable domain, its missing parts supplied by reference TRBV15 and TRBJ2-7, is DAMVIQNPRYQVTQFGKPVTLSCSQTLNHNVMYWYQQKSSQAPKLLFHYYDKDFNNEADTPDNFQSRRPNTSFCFLDIRSPGLGDTAMYLCATSRDWGGSYEQYFGPGTRLTVT.

CDR3: CASSFDRGGTEAFF. The CDR3 bases are TGTGCCAGCAGTTTTGACAGGGGTGGCACTGAAGCTTTCTTT. The gene calls are TRBV6-5 and TRBJ1-1, with 8 bases matching TRBD1. This CDR3 is 14 amino acids long. J was trimmed by 4 bases and V by 4 bases; bases with no gene match: 5. The germline gives CDR1 MNHEY, CDR2 SVGAGI.

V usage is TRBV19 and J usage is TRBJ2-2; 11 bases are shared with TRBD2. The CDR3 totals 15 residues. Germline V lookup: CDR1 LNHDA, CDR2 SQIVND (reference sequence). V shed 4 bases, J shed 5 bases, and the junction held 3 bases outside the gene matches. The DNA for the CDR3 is TGTGCCAGTAGTAGGCTAGCGGGAGGTACCGGGGAGCTGTTTTTT. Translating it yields CASSRLAGGTGELFF.

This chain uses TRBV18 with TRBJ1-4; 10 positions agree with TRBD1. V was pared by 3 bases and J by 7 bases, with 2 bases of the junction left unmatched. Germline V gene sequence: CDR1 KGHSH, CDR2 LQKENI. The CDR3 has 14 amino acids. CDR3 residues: CASSPDRGGEKLFF. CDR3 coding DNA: TGTGCCAGCTCACCGGACAGGGGGGGTGAAAAACTGTTTTTT.

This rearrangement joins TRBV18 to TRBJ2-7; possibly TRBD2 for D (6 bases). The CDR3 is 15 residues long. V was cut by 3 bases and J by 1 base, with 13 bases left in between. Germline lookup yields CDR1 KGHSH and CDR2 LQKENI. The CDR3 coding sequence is TGTGCCAGCTCACCGGAGGGGTCATGGTCCTACGAGCAGTACTTC. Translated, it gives CASSPEGSWSYEQYF.

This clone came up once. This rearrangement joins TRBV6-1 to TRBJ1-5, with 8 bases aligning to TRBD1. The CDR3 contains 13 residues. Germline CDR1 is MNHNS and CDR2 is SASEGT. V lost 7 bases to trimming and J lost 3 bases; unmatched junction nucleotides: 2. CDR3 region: CASMGQANQPQHF. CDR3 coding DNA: TGTGCCAGCATGGGACAGGCCAATCAGCCCCAGCATTTT.

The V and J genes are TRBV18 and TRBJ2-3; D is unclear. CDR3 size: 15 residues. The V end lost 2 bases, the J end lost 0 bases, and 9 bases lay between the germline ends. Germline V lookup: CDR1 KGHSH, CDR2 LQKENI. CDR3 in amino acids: CASSPGQLSTDTQYF. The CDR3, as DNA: TGTGCCAGCTCACCAGGGCAGTTAAGCACAGATACGCAGTATTTT.

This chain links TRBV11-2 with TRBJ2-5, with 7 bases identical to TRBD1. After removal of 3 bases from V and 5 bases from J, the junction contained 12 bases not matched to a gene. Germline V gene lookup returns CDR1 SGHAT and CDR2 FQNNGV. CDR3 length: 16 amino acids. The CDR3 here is CASSFFGAGGTETQYF. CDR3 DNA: TGTGCCAGCAGCTTTTTTGGGGCAGGGGGAACGGAGACCCAGTACTTC.

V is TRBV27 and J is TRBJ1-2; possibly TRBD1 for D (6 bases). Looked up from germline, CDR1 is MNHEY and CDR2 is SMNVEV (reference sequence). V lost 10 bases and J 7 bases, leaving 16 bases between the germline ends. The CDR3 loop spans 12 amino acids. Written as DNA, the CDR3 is TGTGCCACCCTTTCCCAGGGGTTTGGCTACACCTTC. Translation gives CATLSQGFGYTF.

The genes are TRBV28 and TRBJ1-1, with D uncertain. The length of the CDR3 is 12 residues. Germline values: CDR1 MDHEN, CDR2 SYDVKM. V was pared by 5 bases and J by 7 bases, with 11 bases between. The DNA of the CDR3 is TGTGCCAGCAGTACACCGGGAATTGAAGCTTTCTTT. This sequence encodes CASSTPGIEAFF.

The CDR3 nucleotides are TGTGCCAGCAGCCTCGGCGGCGGCACTGGAAACACCATATATTTT. Translated: CASSLGGGTGNTIYF. J is TRBJ1-3 and V is TRBV6-6; D call uncertain. The CDR3 consists of 15 residues. Trimming stripped 6 bases from V and 2 bases from J, with 14 bases between. Germline CDR1 and CDR2: MNHNY and SVGAGI (reference sequence).

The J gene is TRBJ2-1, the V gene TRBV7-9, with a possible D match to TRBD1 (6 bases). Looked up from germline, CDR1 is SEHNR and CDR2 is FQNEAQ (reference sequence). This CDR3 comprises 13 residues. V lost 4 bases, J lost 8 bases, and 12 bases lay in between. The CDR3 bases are TGTGCCAGCAGCTCGCCCCCAGGGGATGAGCAGTTCTTC. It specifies CASSSPPGDEQFF.